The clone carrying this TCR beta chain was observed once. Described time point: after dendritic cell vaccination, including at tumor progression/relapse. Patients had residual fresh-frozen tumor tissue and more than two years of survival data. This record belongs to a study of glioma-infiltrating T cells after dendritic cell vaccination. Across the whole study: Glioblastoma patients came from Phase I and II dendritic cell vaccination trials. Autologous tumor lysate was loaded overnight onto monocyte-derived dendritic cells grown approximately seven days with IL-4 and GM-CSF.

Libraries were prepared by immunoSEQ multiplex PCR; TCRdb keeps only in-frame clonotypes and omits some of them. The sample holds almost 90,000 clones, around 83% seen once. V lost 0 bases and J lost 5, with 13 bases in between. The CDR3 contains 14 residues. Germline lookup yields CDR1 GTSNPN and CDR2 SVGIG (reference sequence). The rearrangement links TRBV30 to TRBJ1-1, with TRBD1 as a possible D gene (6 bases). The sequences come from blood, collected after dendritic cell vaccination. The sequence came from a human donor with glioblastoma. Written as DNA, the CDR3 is TGTGCCTGGAGTGTAAAGGGGGTGAGGACTGAAGCTTTCTTT. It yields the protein CAWSVKGVRTEAFF.